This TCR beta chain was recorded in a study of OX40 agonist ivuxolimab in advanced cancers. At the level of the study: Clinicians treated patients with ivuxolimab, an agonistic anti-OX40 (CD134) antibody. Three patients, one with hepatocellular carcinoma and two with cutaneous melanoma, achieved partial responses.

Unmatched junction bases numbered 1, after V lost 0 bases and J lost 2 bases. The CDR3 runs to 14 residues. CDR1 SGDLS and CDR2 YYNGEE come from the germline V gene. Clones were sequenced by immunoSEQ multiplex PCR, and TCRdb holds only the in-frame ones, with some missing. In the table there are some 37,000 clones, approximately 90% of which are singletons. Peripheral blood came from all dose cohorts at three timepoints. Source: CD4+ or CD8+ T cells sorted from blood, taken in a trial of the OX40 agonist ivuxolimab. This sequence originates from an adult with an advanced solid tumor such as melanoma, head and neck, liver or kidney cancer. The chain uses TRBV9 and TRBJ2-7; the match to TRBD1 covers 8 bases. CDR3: CASSVGTGPYEQYF. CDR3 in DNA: TGTGCCAGCAGCGTAGGGACAGGGCCCTACGAGCAGTACTTC. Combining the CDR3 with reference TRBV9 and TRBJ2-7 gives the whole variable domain DSGVTQTPKHLITATGQRVTLRCSPRSGDLSVYWYQQSLDQGLQFLIQYYNGEERAKGNILERFSAQQFPDLHSELNLSSLELGDSALYFCASSVGTGPYEQYFGPGTRLTVT.